This is a list of T cell receptor beta chains from one sample in a study of TIL therapy for anti-PD-1-resistant metastatic lung cancer. The data were produced by immunoSEQ multiplex PCR, yet TCRdb's version contains in-frame clones alone and is incomplete. The profile shows about 36,000 clones, about 73% of them singletons. Sequenced here: blood, sampled at baseline. The origin of the receptors is a person aged 25-85 years with non-small cell lung cancer. CDR3s include the opening cysteine and the closing phenylalanine or tryptophan. A D gene is named only where the DNA matches it firmly. The size of a clone is reported for some rows only, either as once, few or many, or as a class for expanded clones.

d_gene: TRBD1; v_gene: TRBV5-6; abundance: .; j_gene: TRBJ1-6; CDR3nt: TGTGCCAGCAGCAGCCCCGGACAGGGGCGGTATTCACCCCTCCACTTT; CDR3aa: CASSSPGQGRYSPLHF
d_gene: TRBD1; v_gene: TRBV28; abundance: .; j_gene: TRBJ1-4; CDR3nt: TGTGCCAGCAGTTTCAGTGACAGGGGGCGCGAAAAACTGTTTTTT; CDR3aa: CASSFSDRGREKLFF
d_gene: .; v_gene: TRBV7-3; abundance: .; j_gene: TRBJ1-3; CDR3nt: TGTGCCAGCAGTTCGGACGCGGGAAACACCATATATTTT; CDR3aa: CASSSDAGNTIYF
d_gene: .; v_gene: TRBV28; abundance: .; j_gene: TRBJ2-3; CDR3nt: TGTGCCAGCAGTTATCCCTTGGGGGGGCAACCAAGCACAGATACGCAGTATTTT; CDR3aa: CASSYPLGGQPSTDTQYF
d_gene: .; v_gene: TRBV18; abundance: .; j_gene: TRBJ1-2; CDR3nt: TGTGCCAGCTCACCTGACATGAACTATGGCTACACCTTC; CDR3aa: CASSPDMNYGYTF
d_gene: .; v_gene: TRBV2; abundance: .; j_gene: TRBJ2-5; CDR3nt: TGTGCCAGCAGGACCCTTGGGGGGTCCCAAGAGACCCAGTACTTC; CDR3aa: CASRTLGGSQETQYF
d_gene: TRBD1; v_gene: TRBV29-1; abundance: .; j_gene: TRBJ1-4; CDR3nt: TGCAGCGTTGAAGTGAGGACAGGGGGACAAAAACTGTTTTTT; CDR3aa: CSVEVRTGGQKLFF
d_gene: .; v_gene: TRBV14; abundance: .; j_gene: TRBJ1-1; CDR3nt: TGTGCCAGCAGCCAAGTCTGGAACACTGAAGCTTTCTTT; CDR3aa: CASSQVWNTEAFF
d_gene: .; v_gene: TRBV18; abundance: .; j_gene: TRBJ1-1; CDR3nt: TGTGCCAGCTCACCTCCGAGGACATCCCCCCGGGGAGAAGCTTTCTTT; CDR3aa: CASSPPRTSPRGEAFF
d_gene: .; v_gene: TRBV5-4; abundance: .; j_gene: TRBJ2-7; CDR3nt: TGTGCCAGCAGCTTCGGCGGGTCCCTCTACGAGCAGTACTTC; CDR3aa: CASSFGGSLYEQYF
d_gene: TRBD1; v_gene: TRBV28; abundance: .; j_gene: TRBJ1-2; CDR3nt: TGTGCCAGCAGTTTATCGGCCAGGGGGGGAAACTATGGCTACACCTTC; CDR3aa: CASSLSARGGNYGYTF
d_gene: .; v_gene: TRBV10-3; abundance: .; j_gene: TRBJ2-1; CDR3nt: TGTGCCATCAGCTTGACAGGTCAAGACAATGAGCAGTTCTTC; CDR3aa: CAISLTGQDNEQFF
d_gene: TRBD1; v_gene: TRBV9; abundance: once; j_gene: TRBJ2-2; CDR3nt: TGTGCCAGCAGCTCGGGGACAGGGGGGGAGCTGTTTTTT; CDR3aa: CASSSGTGGELFF
d_gene: TRBD1; v_gene: TRBV12-5; abundance: .; j_gene: TRBJ2-2; CDR3nt: TGTGCTAGTGGTTTGGTATTGGAGAAACAGGGGGACGCCGGGGAGCTGTTTTTT; CDR3aa: CASGLVLEKQGDAGELFF
d_gene: .; v_gene: TRBV6-5; abundance: .; j_gene: TRBJ1-2; CDR3nt: TGTGCCAGCAGTTGGGGGGGGGAGGCTAACTATGGCTACACCTTC; CDR3aa: CASSWGGEANYGYTF
d_gene: .; v_gene: TRBV28; abundance: .; j_gene: TRBJ1-1; CDR3nt: TGTGCCAGCAGCCAAGGGCCCAAAAGGAGCACTGAAGCTTTCTTT; CDR3aa: CASSQGPKRSTEAFF
d_gene: TRBD1; v_gene: TRBV28; abundance: .; j_gene: TRBJ2-7; CDR3nt: TGTGCCAGCAGTTCTCCGGGACAGGGGGCATGGGAGCAGTACTTC; CDR3aa: CASSSPGQGAWEQYF
d_gene: .; v_gene: TRBV6-5; abundance: .; j_gene: TRBJ2-5; CDR3nt: TGTGCCAGCAAGGGGCCCCGAGAGACCCAGTACTTC; CDR3aa: CASKGPRETQYF
d_gene: TRBD1; v_gene: TRBV6-6; abundance: .; j_gene: TRBJ2-7; CDR3nt: TGTGCCAGCAGTTATAACAGGGGAGTCGCCGAGCAGTACTTC; CDR3aa: CASSYNRGVAEQYF
d_gene: .; v_gene: TRBV5-1; abundance: .; j_gene: TRBJ2-7; CDR3nt: TGCGCCAGCAGCTCAACGGGTTCCTACGAGCAGTACTTC; CDR3aa: CASSSTGSYEQYF
d_gene: TRBD1; v_gene: TRBV16; abundance: .; j_gene: TRBJ1-1; CDR3nt: TGTGCCAGCAGCCAATATGTGGGACAGGGCCCCGAAGCTTTCTTT; CDR3aa: CASSQYVGQGPEAFF
d_gene: TRBD2; v_gene: TRBV5-1; abundance: .; j_gene: TRBJ2-1; CDR3nt: TGCGCCAGCAGCTGGTTACTAGCGGGAGGGTACAATGAGCAGTTCTTC; CDR3aa: CASSWLLAGGYNEQFF
d_gene: .; v_gene: TRBV7-9; abundance: few; j_gene: TRBJ1-4; CDR3nt: TGTGCCAGCAGCGCCCCAAGGAGGCTAGCAACTAATGAAAAACTGTTTTTT; CDR3aa: CASSAPRRLATNEKLFF
d_gene: .; v_gene: TRBV6-5; abundance: .; j_gene: TRBJ2-7; CDR3nt: TGTGCCAGCAGTTACTCCTGGGCCTACGAGCAGTACTTC; CDR3aa: CASSYSWAYEQYF
d_gene: TRBD1; v_gene: TRBV11-2; abundance: .; j_gene: TRBJ1-5; CDR3nt: TGTGCCAGCAGCTTAGGACAGGGGGCCCGGCCCCAGCATTTT; CDR3aa: CASSLGQGARPQHF
d_gene: TRBD1; v_gene: TRBV5-4; abundance: few; j_gene: TRBJ1-2; CDR3nt: TGTGCCAGCAGCTTGGATGGGACAGGCCCATATGGCTACACCTTC; CDR3aa: CASSLDGTGPYGYTF
d_gene: .; v_gene: TRBV5-6; abundance: few; j_gene: TRBJ1-1; CDR3nt: TGTGCCAGCAGCCGAGTTTTAGTGGGAACAGGGCGTGGAGCTTTCTTT; CDR3aa: CASSRVLVGTGRGAFF
d_gene: .; v_gene: TRBV25-1; abundance: .; j_gene: TRBJ1-6; CDR3nt: TGTGCCAGCAGTAAGGGGGCCTATAATTCACCCCTCCACTTT; CDR3aa: CASSKGAYNSPLHF
d_gene: .; v_gene: TRBV18; abundance: .; j_gene: TRBJ2-5; CDR3nt: TGTGCCAGCTCACCACCTGCGGGGTTCGGGAAGACCCAGTACTTC; CDR3aa: CASSPPAGFGKTQYF
d_gene: TRBD2; v_gene: TRBV6-6; abundance: .; j_gene: TRBJ2-3; CDR3nt: TGTGCCAGCAGTTCTCTACCTAGCGGGGACACAGATACGCAGTATTTT; CDR3aa: CASSSLPSGDTDTQYF
d_gene: .; v_gene: TRBV9; abundance: few; j_gene: TRBJ1-4; CDR3nt: TGTGCCAGCAGCGCGACAGCCGGGGCCACTAATGAAAAACTGTTTTTT; CDR3aa: CASSATAGATNEKLFF
d_gene: TRBD1; v_gene: TRBV7-2; abundance: .; j_gene: TRBJ1-1; CDR3nt: TGTGCCAGCAGTTTTCGTCACAGGGGGAACACTGAAGCTTTCTTT; CDR3aa: CASSFRHRGNTEAFF
d_gene: .; v_gene: TRBV11-2; abundance: .; j_gene: TRBJ1-1; CDR3nt: TGTGCCAGCAGCTTTAACTCCTTTAACACTGAAGCTTTCTTT; CDR3aa: CASSFNSFNTEAFF
d_gene: TRBD1; v_gene: TRBV5-6; abundance: .; j_gene: TRBJ2-7; CDR3nt: TGTGCCAGCCACAGGGGGCGGAACTACGAGCAGTACTTC; CDR3aa: CASHRGRNYEQYF
d_gene: TRBD1; v_gene: TRBV27; abundance: .; j_gene: TRBJ2-5; CDR3nt: TGTGCCAGCAGTTTACAGGGGGCTCTCAAGACCCAGTACTTC; CDR3aa: CASSLQGALKTQYF
d_gene: .; v_gene: TRBV4-3; abundance: few; j_gene: TRBJ1-2; CDR3nt: TGCGCCAGCAGCCAAGATAGGAACGTGAGGGGCTATGGCTACACCTTC; CDR3aa: CASSQDRNVRGYGYTF
d_gene: TRBD2; v_gene: TRBV27; abundance: .; j_gene: TRBJ2-1; CDR3nt: TGTGCCAGCGCTAGCGGGGGGGCCTATGAGCAGTTCTTC; CDR3aa: CASASGGAYEQFF
d_gene: TRBD2; v_gene: TRBV18; abundance: once; j_gene: TRBJ2-1; CDR3nt: TGTGCCAGCTCACCCGGGACTAGCGGGACTGGTGAGCAGTTCTTC; CDR3aa: CASSPGTSGTGEQFF
d_gene: .; v_gene: TRBV6-5; abundance: .; j_gene: TRBJ2-3; CDR3nt: TGTGCCAGCAGGCCACTAGGTGGACCCACAGATACGCAGTATTTT; CDR3aa: CASRPLGGPTDTQYF
d_gene: .; v_gene: TRBV5-3; abundance: .; j_gene: TRBJ2-1; CDR3nt: TGTGCCAGAAGCTTTCTACCGGCCGCTAGCGAGGGGCCTCTTTACAATGAGCAGTTCTTC; CDR3aa: CARSFLPAASEGPLYNEQFF
d_gene: TRBD1; v_gene: TRBV29-1; abundance: once; j_gene: TRBJ2-7; CDR3nt: TGCAGCATCGAATGGGGACAGTTTAATGTGGGGTTC; CDR3aa: CSIEWGQFNVGF
d_gene: .; v_gene: TRBV7-2; abundance: .; j_gene: TRBJ2-3; CDR3nt: TGTGCCAGCAGCTTACGACTAGGGACAGATACGCAGTATTTT; CDR3aa: CASSLRLGTDTQYF